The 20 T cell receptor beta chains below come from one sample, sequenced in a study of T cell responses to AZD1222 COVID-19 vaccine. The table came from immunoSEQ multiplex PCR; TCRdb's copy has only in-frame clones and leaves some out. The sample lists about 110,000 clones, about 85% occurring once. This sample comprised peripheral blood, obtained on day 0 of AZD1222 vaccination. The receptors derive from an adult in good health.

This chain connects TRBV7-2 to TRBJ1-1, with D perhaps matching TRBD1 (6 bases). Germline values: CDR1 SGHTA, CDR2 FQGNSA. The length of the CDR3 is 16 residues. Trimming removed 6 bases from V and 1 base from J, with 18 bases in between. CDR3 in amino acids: CASSPSGAVRNTEAFF. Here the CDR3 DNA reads TGTGCCAGCAGTCCGTCGGGGGCCGTTCGGAACACTGAAGCTTTCTTT.

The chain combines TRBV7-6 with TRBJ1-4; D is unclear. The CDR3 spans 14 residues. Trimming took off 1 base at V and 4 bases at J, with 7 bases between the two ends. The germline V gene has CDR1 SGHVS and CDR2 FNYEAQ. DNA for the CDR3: TGTGCCAGCAGCTTAGAGGACCGTAATGAAAAACTGTTTTTT. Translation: CASSLEDRNEKLFF.

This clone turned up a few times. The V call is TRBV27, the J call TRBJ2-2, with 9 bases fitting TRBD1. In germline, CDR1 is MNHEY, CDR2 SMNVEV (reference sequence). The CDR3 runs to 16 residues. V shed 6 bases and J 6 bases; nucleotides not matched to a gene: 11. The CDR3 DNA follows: TGTGCCAGCAGAACCGCCGGGACAGGGTCGTCCGGGGAGCTGTTTTTT. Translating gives CASRTAGTGSSGELFF.

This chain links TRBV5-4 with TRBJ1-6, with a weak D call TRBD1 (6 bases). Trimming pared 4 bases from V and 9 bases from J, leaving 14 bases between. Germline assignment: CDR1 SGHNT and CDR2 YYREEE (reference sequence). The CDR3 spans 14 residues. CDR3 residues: CASSPQGTFSPLHF. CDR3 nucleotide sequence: TGTGCCAGCAGCCCACAGGGTACTTTTTCACCCCTCCACTTT.

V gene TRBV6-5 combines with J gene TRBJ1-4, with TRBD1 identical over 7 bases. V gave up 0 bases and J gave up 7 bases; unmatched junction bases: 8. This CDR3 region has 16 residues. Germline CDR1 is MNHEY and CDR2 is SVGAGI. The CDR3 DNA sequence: TGTGCCAGCAGTTACTCGACGCCAGGGGGAGGTGAAAAACTGTTTTTT. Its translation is CASSYSTPGGGEKLFF.

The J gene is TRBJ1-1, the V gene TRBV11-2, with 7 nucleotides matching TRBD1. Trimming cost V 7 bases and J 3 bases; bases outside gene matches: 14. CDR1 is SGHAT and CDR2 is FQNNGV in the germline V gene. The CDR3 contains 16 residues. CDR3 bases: TGTGCCAGCACCCCAGGGGGGGCAGGGAAAGACACTGAAGCTTTCTTT. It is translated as CASTPGGAGKDTEAFF.

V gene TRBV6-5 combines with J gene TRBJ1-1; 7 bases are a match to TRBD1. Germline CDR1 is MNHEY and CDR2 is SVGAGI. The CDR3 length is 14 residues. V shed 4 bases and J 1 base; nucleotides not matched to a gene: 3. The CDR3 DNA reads TGTGCCAGCAGTTGGGGGACAGAGAACACTGAAGCTTTCTTT. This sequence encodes CASSWGTENTEAFF.

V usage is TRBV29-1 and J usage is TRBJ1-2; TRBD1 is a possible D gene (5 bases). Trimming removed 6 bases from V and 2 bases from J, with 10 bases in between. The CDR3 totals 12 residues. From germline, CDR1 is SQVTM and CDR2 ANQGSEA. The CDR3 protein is CSVRRQNYGYTF. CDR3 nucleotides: TGCAGCGTCCGGAGACAGAACTATGGCTACACCTTC.

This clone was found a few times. The CDR3 nucleotides are TGTGCCAGCAGCCTAAGTCAGGTAAACACTGAAGCTTTCTTT. Translating gives CASSLSQVNTEAFF. The chain carries TRBV3-1 (or the pseudogene TRBV3-2) and TRBJ1-1; D remains ambiguous. Trimming pared 4 bases from V and 2 bases from J, leaving 11 bases between. Germline loops: CDR1 LGHDT, CDR2 YNNKEL (reference sequence). The CDR3 is 14 residues long.

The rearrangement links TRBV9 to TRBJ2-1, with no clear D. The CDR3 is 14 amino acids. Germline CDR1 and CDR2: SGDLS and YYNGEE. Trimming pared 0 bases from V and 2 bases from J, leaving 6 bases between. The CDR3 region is CASSVEPAYNEQFF. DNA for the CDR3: TGTGCCAGCAGCGTAGAGCCCGCCTACAATGAGCAGTTCTTC.

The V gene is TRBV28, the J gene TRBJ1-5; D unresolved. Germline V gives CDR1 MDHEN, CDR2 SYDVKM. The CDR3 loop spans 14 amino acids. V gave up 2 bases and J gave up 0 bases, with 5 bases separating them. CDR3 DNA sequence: TGTGCCAGCAGTTTAACCCTTAGCAATCAGCCCCAGCATTTT. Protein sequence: CASSLTLSNQPQHF.

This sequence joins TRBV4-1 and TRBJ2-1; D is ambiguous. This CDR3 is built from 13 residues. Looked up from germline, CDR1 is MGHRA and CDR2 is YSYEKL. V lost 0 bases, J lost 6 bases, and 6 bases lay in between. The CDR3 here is CASSQDFVNEQFF. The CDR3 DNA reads TGCGCCAGCAGCCAAGATTTCGTCAATGAGCAGTTCTTC.

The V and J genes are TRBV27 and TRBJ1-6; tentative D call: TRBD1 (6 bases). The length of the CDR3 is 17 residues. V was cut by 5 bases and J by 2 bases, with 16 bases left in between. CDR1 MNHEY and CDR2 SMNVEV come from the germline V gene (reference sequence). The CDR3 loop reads CASSRSTGTTYNSPLHF. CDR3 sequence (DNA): TGTGCCAGCAGTCGGTCCACAGGGACGACCTATAATTCACCCCTCCACTTT.

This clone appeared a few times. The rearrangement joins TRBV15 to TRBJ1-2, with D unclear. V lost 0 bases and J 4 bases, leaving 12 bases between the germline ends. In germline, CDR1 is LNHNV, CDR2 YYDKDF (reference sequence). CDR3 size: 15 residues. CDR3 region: CATSRDLGSSYGYTF. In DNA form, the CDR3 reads TGTGCCACCAGCAGAGATCTCGGGTCGAGCTATGGCTACACCTTC.

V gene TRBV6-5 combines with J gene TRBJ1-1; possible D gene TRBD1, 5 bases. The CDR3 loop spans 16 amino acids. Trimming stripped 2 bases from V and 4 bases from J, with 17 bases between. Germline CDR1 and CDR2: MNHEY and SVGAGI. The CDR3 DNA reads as TGTGCCAGCAGTTACACCAGACAGAAATCGCGCACTGAAGCTTTCTTT. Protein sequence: CASSYTRQKSRTEAFF.

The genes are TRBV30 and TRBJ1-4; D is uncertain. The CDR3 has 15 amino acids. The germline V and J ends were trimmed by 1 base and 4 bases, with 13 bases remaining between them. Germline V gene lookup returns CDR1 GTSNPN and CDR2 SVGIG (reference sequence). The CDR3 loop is CAWSGQPVSNEKLFF. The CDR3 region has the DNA TGTGCCTGGAGTGGACAACCTGTCAGTAATGAAAAACTGTTTTTT.

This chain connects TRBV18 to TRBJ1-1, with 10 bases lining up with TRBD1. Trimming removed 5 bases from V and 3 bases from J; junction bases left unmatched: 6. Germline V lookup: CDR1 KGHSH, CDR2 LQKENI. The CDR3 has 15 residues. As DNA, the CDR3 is TGTGCCAGCTCAGGCGGACAGGGGGATTACACTGAAGCTTTCTTT. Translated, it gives CASSGGQGDYTEAFF.

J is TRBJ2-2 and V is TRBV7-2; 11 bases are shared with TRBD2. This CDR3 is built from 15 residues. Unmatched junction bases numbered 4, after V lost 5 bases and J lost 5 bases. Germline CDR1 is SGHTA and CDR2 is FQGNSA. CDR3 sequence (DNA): TGTGCCAGCAGCCCCTGGACTAGCGGGACCGGGGAGCTGTTTTTT. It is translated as CASSPWTSGTGELFF.

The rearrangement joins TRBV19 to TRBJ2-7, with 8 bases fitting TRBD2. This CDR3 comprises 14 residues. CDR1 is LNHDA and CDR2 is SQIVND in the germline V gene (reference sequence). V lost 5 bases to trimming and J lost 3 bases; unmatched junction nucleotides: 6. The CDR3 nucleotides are TGTGCCAGTAGTGCTGCCGGGACTAGCTACGAGCAGTACTTC. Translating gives CASSAAGTSYEQYF.

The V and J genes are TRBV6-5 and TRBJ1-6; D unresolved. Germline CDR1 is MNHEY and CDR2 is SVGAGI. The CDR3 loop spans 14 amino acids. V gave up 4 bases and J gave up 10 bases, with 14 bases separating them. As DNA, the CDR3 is TGTGCCAGCAGTTTGGACCTGAAGAACTCACCCCTCCACTTT. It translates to CASSLDLKNSPLHF.